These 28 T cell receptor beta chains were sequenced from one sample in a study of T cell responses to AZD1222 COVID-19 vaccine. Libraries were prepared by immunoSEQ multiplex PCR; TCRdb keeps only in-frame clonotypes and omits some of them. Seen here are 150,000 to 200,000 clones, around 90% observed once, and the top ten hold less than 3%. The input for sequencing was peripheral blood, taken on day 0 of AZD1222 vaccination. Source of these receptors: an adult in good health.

The CDR3 loop is CASSPGSGGETQYF. The DNA for the CDR3 is TGTGCCAGCTCCCCCGGGTCGGGTGGAGAGACCCAGTACTTC. The V and J genes are TRBV18 and TRBJ2-5; D unclear. Germline loops: CDR1 KGHSH, CDR2 LQKENI. There are 14 residues in the CDR3. Trimming removed 6 bases from V and 4 bases from J, with 15 bases in between.

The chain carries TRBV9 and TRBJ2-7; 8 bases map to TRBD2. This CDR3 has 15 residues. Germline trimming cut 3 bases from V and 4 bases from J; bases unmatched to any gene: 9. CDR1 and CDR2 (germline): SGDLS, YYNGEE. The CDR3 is CASSASGGLGYEQYF. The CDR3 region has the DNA TGTGCCAGCAGCGCCAGCGGGGGTTTAGGATACGAGCAGTACTTC.

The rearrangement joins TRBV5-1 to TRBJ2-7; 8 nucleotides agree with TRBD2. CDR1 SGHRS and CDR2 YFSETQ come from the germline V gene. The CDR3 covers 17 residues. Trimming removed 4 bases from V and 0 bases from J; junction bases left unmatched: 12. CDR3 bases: TGCGCCAGCAGCCGAGGGGCTACTAGCGGTCTCTCCTACGAGCAGTACTTC. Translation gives CASSRGATSGLSYEQYF.

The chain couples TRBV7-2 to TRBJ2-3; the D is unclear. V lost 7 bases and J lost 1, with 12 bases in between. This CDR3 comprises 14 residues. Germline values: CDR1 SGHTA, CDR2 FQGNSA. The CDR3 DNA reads TGTGCCAGCACCCCGGATGGGGGCACAGATACGCAGTATTTT. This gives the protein CASTPDGGTDTQYF.

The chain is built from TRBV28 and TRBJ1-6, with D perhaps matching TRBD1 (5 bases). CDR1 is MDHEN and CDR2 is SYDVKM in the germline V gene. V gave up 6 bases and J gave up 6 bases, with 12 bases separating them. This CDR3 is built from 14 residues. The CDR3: CASRLRDPNSPLHF. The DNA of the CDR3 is TGTGCCAGCAGACTCAGGGACCCTAATTCACCCCTCCACTTT. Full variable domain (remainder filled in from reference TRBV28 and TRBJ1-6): DVKVTQSSRYLVKRTGEKVFLECVQDMDHENMFWYRQDPGLGLRLIYFSYDVKMKEKGDIPEGYSVSREKKERFSLILESASTNQTSMYLCASRLRDPNSPLHFGNGTRLTVT.

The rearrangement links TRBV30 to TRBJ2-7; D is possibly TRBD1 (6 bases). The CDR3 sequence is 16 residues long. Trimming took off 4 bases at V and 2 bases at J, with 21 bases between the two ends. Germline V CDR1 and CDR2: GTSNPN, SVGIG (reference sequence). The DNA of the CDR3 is TGTGCCTGGACCAACCCAGGGGTTAGGGGAACCTACGAGCAGTACTTC. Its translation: CAWTNPGVRGTYEQYF.

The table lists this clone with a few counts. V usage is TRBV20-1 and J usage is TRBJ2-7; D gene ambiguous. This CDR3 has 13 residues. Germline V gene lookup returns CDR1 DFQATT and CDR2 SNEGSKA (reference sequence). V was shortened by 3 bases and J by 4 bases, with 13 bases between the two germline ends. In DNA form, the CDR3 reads TGCAGTGCTAGTCAGCCGCCAGTTTACGAGCAGTACTTC. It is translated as CSASQPPVYEQYF.

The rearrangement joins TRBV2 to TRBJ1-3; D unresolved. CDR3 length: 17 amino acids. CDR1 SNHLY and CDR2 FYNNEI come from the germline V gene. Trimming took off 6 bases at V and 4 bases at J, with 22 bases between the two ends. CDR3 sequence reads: CASSPGWATVTGNTIYF. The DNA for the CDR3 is TGTGCCAGCAGCCCCGGATGGGCCACCGTTACGGGAAACACCATATATTTT.

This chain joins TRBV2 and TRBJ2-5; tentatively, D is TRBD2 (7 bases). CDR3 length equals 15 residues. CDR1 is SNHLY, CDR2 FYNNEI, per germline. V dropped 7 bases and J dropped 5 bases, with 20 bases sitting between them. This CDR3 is CASTLMGGGRETQYF. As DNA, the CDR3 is TGTGCCAGCACCCTAATGGGGGGGGGCCGGGAGACCCAGTACTTC.

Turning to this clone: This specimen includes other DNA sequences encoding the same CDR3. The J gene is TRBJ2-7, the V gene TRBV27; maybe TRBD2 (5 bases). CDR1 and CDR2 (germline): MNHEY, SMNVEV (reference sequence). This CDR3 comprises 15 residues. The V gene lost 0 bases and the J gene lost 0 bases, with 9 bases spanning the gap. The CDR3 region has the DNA TGTGCCAGCAGTTTATCGGGCGGGCCCTCCTACGAGCAGTACTTC. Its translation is CASSLSGGPSYEQYF.

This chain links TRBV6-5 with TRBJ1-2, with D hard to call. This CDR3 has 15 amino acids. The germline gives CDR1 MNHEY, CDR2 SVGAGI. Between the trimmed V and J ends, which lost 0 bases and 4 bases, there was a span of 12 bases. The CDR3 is CASSYSSAALYGYTF. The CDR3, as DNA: TGTGCCAGCAGTTACTCGAGCGCCGCACTCTATGGCTACACCTTC.

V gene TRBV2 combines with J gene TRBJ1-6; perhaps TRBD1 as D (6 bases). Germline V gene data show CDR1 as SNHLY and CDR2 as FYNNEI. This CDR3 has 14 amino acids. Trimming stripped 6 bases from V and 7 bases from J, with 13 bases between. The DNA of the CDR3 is TGTGCCAGCAGCAACAGGGTTTTGAATTCACCCCTCCACTTT. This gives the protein CASSNRVLNSPLHF.

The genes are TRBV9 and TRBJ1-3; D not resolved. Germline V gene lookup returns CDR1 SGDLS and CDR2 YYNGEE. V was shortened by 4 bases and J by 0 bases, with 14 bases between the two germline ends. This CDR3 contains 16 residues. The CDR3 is CASSQEPGYSGNTIYF. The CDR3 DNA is TGTGCCAGCAGCCAGGAGCCGGGTTACTCTGGAAACACCATATATTTT.

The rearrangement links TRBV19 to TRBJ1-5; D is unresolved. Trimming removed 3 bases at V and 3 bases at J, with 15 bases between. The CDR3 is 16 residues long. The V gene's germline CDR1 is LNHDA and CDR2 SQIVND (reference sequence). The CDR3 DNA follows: TGTGCCAGTAGTATCACTGGAGTTGTGATCAATCAGCCCCAGCATTTT. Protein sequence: CASSITGVVINQPQHF.

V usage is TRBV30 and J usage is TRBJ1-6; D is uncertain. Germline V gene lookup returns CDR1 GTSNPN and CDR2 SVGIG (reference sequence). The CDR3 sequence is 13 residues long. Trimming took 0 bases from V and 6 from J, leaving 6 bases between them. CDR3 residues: CAWSVEVNSPLHF. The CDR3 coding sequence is TGTGCCTGGAGTGTCGAGGTTAATTCACCCCTCCACTTT.

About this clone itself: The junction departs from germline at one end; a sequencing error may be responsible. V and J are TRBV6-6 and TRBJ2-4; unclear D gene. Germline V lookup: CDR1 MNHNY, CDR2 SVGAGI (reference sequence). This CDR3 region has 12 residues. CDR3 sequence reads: CASSPNSQDLDF. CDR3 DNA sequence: TGTGCCAGCAGTCCGAATTCCCAGGATTTGGACTTC.

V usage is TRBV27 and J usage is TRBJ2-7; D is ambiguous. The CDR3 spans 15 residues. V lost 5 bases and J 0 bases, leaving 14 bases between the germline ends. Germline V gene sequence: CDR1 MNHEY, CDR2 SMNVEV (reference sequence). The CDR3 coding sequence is TGTGCCAGCAGTGGACGGACGGACCCCTCCTACGAGCAGTACTTC. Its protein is CASSGRTDPSYEQYF.

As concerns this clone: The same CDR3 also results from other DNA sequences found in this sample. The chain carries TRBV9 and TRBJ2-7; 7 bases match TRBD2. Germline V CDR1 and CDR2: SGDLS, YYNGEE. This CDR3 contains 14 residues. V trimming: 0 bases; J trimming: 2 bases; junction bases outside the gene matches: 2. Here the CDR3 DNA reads TGTGCCAGCAGCGTAGGGGGAGGGACCTACGAGCAGTACTTC. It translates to CASSVGGGTYEQYF.

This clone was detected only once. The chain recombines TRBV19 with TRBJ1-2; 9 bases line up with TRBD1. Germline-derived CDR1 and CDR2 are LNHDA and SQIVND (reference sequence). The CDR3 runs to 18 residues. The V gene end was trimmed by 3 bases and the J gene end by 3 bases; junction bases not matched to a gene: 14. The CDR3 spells CASSILATGGYRHYGYTF. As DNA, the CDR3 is TGTGCCAGTAGTATTTTGGCGACAGGGGGGTATCGGCACTATGGCTACACCTTC.

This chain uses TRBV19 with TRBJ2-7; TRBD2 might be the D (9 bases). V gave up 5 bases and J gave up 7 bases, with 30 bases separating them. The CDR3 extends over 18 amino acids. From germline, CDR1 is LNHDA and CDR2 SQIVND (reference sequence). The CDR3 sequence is CASSGRGRSPSGKGEQYF. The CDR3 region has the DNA TGTGCCAGTAGTGGCAGGGGGCGCTCCCCTAGCGGGAAGGGAGAGCAGTACTTC.

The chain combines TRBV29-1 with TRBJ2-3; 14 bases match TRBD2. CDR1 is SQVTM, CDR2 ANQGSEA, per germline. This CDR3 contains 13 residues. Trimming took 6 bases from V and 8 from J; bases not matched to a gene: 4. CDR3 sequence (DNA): TGCAGCGTGGGGACTAGCGGGAGAGGTACGCAGTATTTT. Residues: CSVGTSGRGTQYF.

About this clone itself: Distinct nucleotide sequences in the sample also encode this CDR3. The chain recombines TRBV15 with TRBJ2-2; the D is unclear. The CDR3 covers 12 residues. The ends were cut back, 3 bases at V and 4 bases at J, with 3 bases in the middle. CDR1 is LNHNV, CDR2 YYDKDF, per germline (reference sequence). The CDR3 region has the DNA TGTGCCACCAGCAGGGTCACCGGGGAGCTGTTTTTT. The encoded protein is CATSRVTGELFF.

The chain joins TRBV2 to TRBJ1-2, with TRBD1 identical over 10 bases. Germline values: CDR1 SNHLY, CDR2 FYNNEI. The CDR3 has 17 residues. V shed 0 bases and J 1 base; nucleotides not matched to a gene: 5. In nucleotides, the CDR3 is TGTGCCAGCAGTGAAGCGGGGGGGACAGGGGTTAACTATGGCTACACCTTC. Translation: CASSEAGGTGVNYGYTF. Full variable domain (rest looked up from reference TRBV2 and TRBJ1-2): EPEVTQTPSHQVTQMGQEVILRCVPISNHLYFYWYRQILGQKVEFLVSFYNNEISEKSEIFDDQFSVERPDGSNFTLKIRSTKLEDSAMYFCASSEAGGTGVNYGYTFGSGTRLTVV.

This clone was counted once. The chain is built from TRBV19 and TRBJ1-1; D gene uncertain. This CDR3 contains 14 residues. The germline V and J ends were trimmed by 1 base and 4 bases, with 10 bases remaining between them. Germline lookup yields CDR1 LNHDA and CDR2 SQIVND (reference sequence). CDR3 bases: TGTGCCAGTAGTATAGTCGGGGTACCCACTGAAGCTTTCTTT. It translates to CASSIVGVPTEAFF.

In nucleotides, the CDR3 is TGTGCCAGCAGTTTAGGGGGGCAGCCCCAGCATTTT. This encodes CASSLGGQPQHF. The chain has TRBV12-3 or TRBV12-4 and TRBJ1-5; the D gene is possibly TRBD1 (5 bases). There are 12 residues in the CDR3. V was trimmed by 1 base and J by 7 bases, leaving 5 bases between them.

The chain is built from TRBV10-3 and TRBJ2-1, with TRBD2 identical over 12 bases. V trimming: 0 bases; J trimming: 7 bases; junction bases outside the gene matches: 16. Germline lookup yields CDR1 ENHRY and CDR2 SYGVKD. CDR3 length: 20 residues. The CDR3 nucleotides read TGTGCCATCAGTGAGTCGAAGGTAGAGGGAGCTAGCGGGAGGGAGAATGAGCAGTTCTTC. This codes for CAISESKVEGASGRENEQFF.

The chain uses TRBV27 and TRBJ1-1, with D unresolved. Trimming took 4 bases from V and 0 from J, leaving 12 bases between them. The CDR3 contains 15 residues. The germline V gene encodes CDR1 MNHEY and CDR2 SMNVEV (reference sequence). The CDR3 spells CASSSLLTVNTEAFF. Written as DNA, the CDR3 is TGTGCCAGCAGTTCCTTACTCACAGTGAACACTGAAGCTTTCTTT.

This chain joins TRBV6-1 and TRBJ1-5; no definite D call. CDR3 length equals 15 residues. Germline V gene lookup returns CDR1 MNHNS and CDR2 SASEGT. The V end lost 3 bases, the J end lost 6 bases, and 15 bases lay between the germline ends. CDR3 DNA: TGTGCCAGCAGTGAGCACCCTCTGGGCACTCAGCCCCAGCATTTT. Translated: CASSEHPLGTQPQHF.